These 14 T cell receptor beta chains came from one sample sequenced in a study of blood T cell repertoires in COVID-19. The method was immunoSEQ multiplex PCR; TCRdb's version includes in-frame clones alone and lacks a portion of them. The data show 220,000 or so clones, approximately 80% seen once. Material: PBMCs or T cells enriched from blood (not recorded which). The receptors were gathered from a woman aged 55 to 70 who had recovered from COVID-19.

The chain has TRBV30 and TRBJ2-1; 7 bases are a match to TRBD2. The germline V gene encodes CDR1 GTSNPN and CDR2 SVGIG (reference sequence). CDR3 size: 13 residues. The ends lost 3 bases at V and 4 bases at J; junction bases unmatched: 3. In nucleotides, the CDR3 is TGTGCCTGGAGGGCTAGCGGTTACAATGAGCAGTTCTTC. Translating it yields CAWRASGYNEQFF.

This clone was counted a single time. The chain is built from TRBV5-1 and TRBJ2-5, with TRBD2 matching 13 bases. Germline loops: CDR1 SGHRS, CDR2 YFSETQ. CDR3 length: 16 amino acids. V was pared by 6 bases and J by 5 bases, with 10 bases of the junction left unmatched. DNA for the CDR3: TGCGCCAGCACCACCGAGACTAGCGGGAGGTCGGAGACCCAGTACTTC. It codes for CASTTETSGRSETQYF.

V gene TRBV29-1 combines with J gene TRBJ1-1, with 7 positions matching TRBD1. CDR1 is SQVTM and CDR2 is ANQGSEA in the germline V gene. The CDR3 has 12 amino acids. J lost 3 bases, V lost 6 bases, and 4 bases had no gene match. The CDR3 DNA follows: TGCAGCGTGGGACAGATGGACACTGAAGCTTTCTTT. Its protein product is CSVGQMDTEAFF.

This chain joins TRBV7-8 and TRBJ2-6; D call uncertain. The V and J ends lost 5 bases and 0 bases respectively, with 8 bases between them. Germline V gives CDR1 SGHVS, CDR2 FQNEAQ. CDR3 length equals 15 residues. The CDR3 DNA reads TGTGCCAGCAGCCGAGGTAGCTCTGGGGCCAACGTCCTGACTTTC. Translated: CASSRGSSGANVLTF.

Here the CDR3 reads CASRHGQGESTEAFF. The CDR3 nucleotides read TGTGCCAGCAGACACGGACAGGGAGAAAGTACTGAAGCTTTCTTT. This chain links TRBV6-6 with TRBJ1-1; 8 bases align to TRBD1. V gave up 6 bases and J gave up 5 bases; unmatched junction bases: 11. Germline V CDR1 and CDR2: MNHNY, SVGAGI (reference sequence). CDR3 length: 15 amino acids.

In this sample, this clone turned up once. The J gene is TRBJ2-5, the V gene TRBV4-3, with D possibly matching TRBD1 (5 bases). V shed 0 bases and J shed 7 bases, with 6 bases lying between them. The CDR3 is 12 residues long. Germline CDR1 LGHNA, CDR2 YSLEER. In DNA, the CDR3 is TGCGCCAGCAGCCAAGATAGGGGGACCCAGTACTTC. This sequence encodes CASSQDRGTQYF.

This chain's CDR3 is CASSQGQGAPDTQYF. CDR3 DNA: TGCGCCAGCAGCCAGGGACAGGGGGCCCCCGATACGCAGTATTTT. The J gene is TRBJ2-3, the V gene TRBV5-1; 12 nucleotides match TRBD1. After removal of 4 bases from V and 6 bases from J, the junction contained 6 bases not matched to a gene. The germline V gene has CDR1 SGHRS and CDR2 YFSETQ. The CDR3 covers 15 residues. Supplemented by reference TRBV5-1 and TRBJ2-3, the full variable domain reads KAGVTQTPRYLIKTRGQQVTLSCSPISGHRSVSWYQQTPGQGLQFLFEYFSETQRNKGNFPGRFSGRQFSNSRSEMNVSTLELGDSALYLCASSQGQGAPDTQYFGPGTRLTVL.

J is TRBJ2-7 and V is TRBV7-8, with 9 positions matching TRBD2. CDR1 and CDR2 from the germline V gene are SGHVS and FQNEAQ. The ends lost 2 bases at V and 0 bases at J; junction bases unmatched: 8. The CDR3 extends over 17 amino acids. CDR3 DNA: TGTGCCAGCAGCTTATCTGGCGGGAGGGAGAGCTCCTACGAGCAGTACTTC. Residues: CASSLSGGRESSYEQYF.

J is TRBJ2-3 and V is TRBV14, with TRBD2 as a possible D gene (6 bases). The germline V gene encodes CDR1 SGHDN and CDR2 FVKESK. The V gene lost 0 bases and the J gene lost 5 bases, with 15 bases spanning the gap. The CDR3 consists of 16 residues. This CDR3 reads CASSQDPGDLLDTQYF. CDR3 sequence (DNA): TGTGCCAGCAGCCAAGATCCGGGGGACCTACTAGATACGCAGTATTTT.

This chain joins TRBV5-5 and TRBJ1-5; D is ambiguous. Germline CDR1 and CDR2: SGHKS and YYEKEE (reference sequence). The CDR3 has 15 residues. The ends were cut back, 0 bases at V and 4 bases at J, with 11 bases in the middle. Here the CDR3 reads CASSLDLLNNQPQHF. The CDR3 coding sequence is TGTGCCAGCAGCTTGGACCTATTAAATAATCAGCCCCAGCATTTT.

The chain has TRBV11-2 and TRBJ1-1; 7 bases match TRBD1. The CDR3 spans 16 residues. Germline V gives CDR1 SGHAT, CDR2 FQNNGV. Trimming took 1 base from V and 5 from J; bases not matched to a gene: 10. For the CDR3, the DNA is TGTGCCAGCAGCTTAGTCCCCCAACAGGGGCTGACTGAAGCTTTCTTT. It encodes CASSLVPQQGLTEAFF.

The table lists this clone with a count of one. The chain couples TRBV27 to TRBJ1-6; perhaps TRBD1 as D (5 bases). This CDR3 contains 14 residues. Germline assignment: CDR1 MNHEY and CDR2 SMNVEV (reference sequence). V lost 5 bases to trimming and J lost 7 bases, with 12 bases between them. CDR3 amino acids: CASSPDKRNSPLHF. CDR3 coding DNA: TGTGCCAGCAGTCCGGACAAAAGGAATTCACCCCTCCACTTT.

The chain joins TRBV5-5 to TRBJ2-1; a possible D gene is TRBD2 (6 bases). In germline, CDR1 is SGHKS, CDR2 YYEKEE (reference sequence). The V end lost 2 bases, the J end lost 0 bases, and 15 bases lay between the germline ends. The CDR3 length is 17 residues. The CDR3: CASSFVASASSYNEQFF. DNA of the CDR3: TGTGCCAGCAGCTTTGTGGCTAGCGCGAGCTCCTACAATGAGCAGTTCTTC. Full variable domain (remainder filled in from reference TRBV5-5 and TRBJ2-1): DAGVTQSPTHLIKTRGQQVTLRCSPISGHKSVSWYQQVLGQGPQFIFQYYEKEERGRGNFPDRFSARQFPNYSSELNVNALLLGDSALYLCASSFVASASSYNEQFFGPGTRLTVL.

The chain couples TRBV29-1 to TRBJ2-5, with 7 nucleotides matching TRBD1. This CDR3 has 13 amino acids. V trimming: 7 bases; J trimming: 3 bases; junction bases outside the gene matches: 8. CDR1 and CDR2 from the germline V gene are SQVTM and ANQGSEA. The CDR3 protein is CSATTGNEETQYF. The CDR3 bases are TGCAGCGCCACGACAGGGAACGAAGAGACCCAGTACTTC.